Listed here are 6 T cell receptor beta chains from one sample, sequenced in a study of blood T cell repertoires in COVID-19. Sequenced by immunoSEQ multiplex PCR; TCRdb stores in-frame clones only, minus some. This sample has 150,000 to 170,000 clones; around 85% occur once, and the top ten carry 0.6% to 0.7%. The sample taken for sequencing was peripheral blood. These receptors originate from a man aged 55 to 70 with COVID-19, enrolled during active disease.

The chain joins TRBV11-3 to TRBJ2-3; 9 bases are shared with TRBD2. Germline V lookup: CDR1 SGHNT, CDR2 YENEEA. After removal of 1 base from V and 2 bases from J, the junction contained 4 bases not matched to a gene. This CDR3 has 16 residues. The CDR3 here is CASSLGLAGFTDTQYF. For the CDR3, the DNA is TGTGCCAGCAGCTTAGGTCTAGCGGGATTCACAGATACGCAGTATTTT.

The chain carries TRBV11-3 and TRBJ1-6; 7 nucleotides align to TRBD1. Losses at the gene ends were 5 bases for V and 9 bases for J; bases not matched to a gene: 13. The length of the CDR3 is 16 residues. Germline V CDR1 and CDR2: SGHNT, YENEEA. For the CDR3, the DNA is TGTGCCAGCAGCAGCATTACAGGGGCCCTGGGTTCACCCCTCCACTTT. It encodes CASSSITGALGSPLHF.

CDR3 residues: CASSLRAGETNSYEQYF. The CDR3, as DNA: TGTGCCAGTAGTCTTCGGGCAGGGGAGACAAACTCCTACGAGCAGTACTTC. The V and J genes are TRBV19 and TRBJ2-7; tentative D call: TRBD1 (6 bases). The CDR3 is 17 amino acids. Germline CDR1 and CDR2: LNHDA and SQIVND (reference sequence). V was cut by 5 bases and J by 0 bases, with 20 bases left in between.

The rearrangement uses TRBV11-2 and TRBJ1-1; D uncertain. The V and J ends lost 5 bases and 3 bases respectively, with 4 bases between them. Germline V lookup: CDR1 SGHAT, CDR2 FQNNGV. The CDR3 covers 11 residues. The CDR3 DNA sequence: TGTGCCAGCAGCCTATACACTGAAGCTTTCTTT. Protein sequence: CASSLYTEAFF.

This chain uses TRBV4-2 with TRBJ1-5, with 8 positions matching TRBD1. The CDR3 is 16 amino acids. V lost 2 bases, J lost 0 bases, and 3 bases stayed unmatched. Per germline, CDR1 LGHNA and CDR2 YNFKEQ. The CDR3 sequence is CASSQWTGNSNQPQHF. The DNA of the CDR3 is TGTGCCAGCAGCCAATGGACAGGGAATAGCAATCAGCCCCAGCATTTT.

With regard to this clone: The junction shows a germline mismatch at one end, possibly a read error. The rearrangement links TRBV7-2 to TRBJ1-5; 9 bases are a match to TRBD1. The CDR3 length is 15 residues. The germline CDR1 and CDR2 sequences are SGHTA and FQGNSA. CDR3 DNA: TGTGCCAGCAGCTTAGGAGGACAGGGGAATCAGCCTCAGCATTTT. It encodes CASSLGGQGNQPQHF.